This T cell receptor beta chain was captured in a study of T-cell memory formation after mild COVID-19. Study-wide results and caveats: Shrinking CD4+ clones were chiefly CM and EM; CD8+ ones were chiefly EMRA.

Each CDR3 protein gets one entry after TCRdb re-called the 5' RACE reads with MiXCR. The repertoire holds 550,000 to 650,000 distinct CDR3 sequences, roughly 17% seen once, with around 8.1% in the top ten. Only a few counts were recorded for this clonotype. What it recognizes is unknown. CDR1 SGHRS and CDR2 YFSETQ come from the germline V gene. There are 16 residues in the CDR3. Trimming took 0 bases from V and 4 from J, leaving 14 bases between them. What was sequenced was PBMCs or a T cell subset sorted from them (not recorded which). The rearrangement joins TRBV5-1 to TRBJ1-3; D call uncertain. The TCR comes from an adult woman who had mild COVID-19 (a few samples of this study predate the infection). Cell type and time point are not known. DNA for the CDR3: TGCGCCAGCAGCTTGGTCGGCTCGCGGTACGGAAACACCATATATTTT. It specifies CASSLVGSRYGNTIYF.